Listed below are T cell receptor beta chains from one sample, sequenced in a study of T cell changes during pregnancy in multiple sclerosis. Some clones are missing from TCRdb's copy, which holds only in-frame ones; the method was immunoSEQ multiplex PCR. The table lists some 9,100 clones, 75% to 85% of them singletons. Sequencing used CD8+ T cells from peripheral blood mononuclear cells, obtained in the third trimester of pregnancy. The receptor source for this set is a female donor in good health, enrolled as a control in a pregnancy study. Each CDR3 is given with its conserved first and last residue. D genes are given only for firm matches. Not every row has a clone size; where given, it reads once, few, many or a size class.

v_gene	abundance	d_gene	len	j_gene	CDR3nt	CDR3aa
TRBV11-3	.	.	15	TRBJ2-7	TGTGCCAGCAGCCGTTCCCCTGCGGCGTCCTACGAGCAGTACTTC	CASSRSPAASYEQYF
TRBV9	.	.	19	TRBJ2-6	TGTGCCAGCAGCGTAGCAAGGCCGGGAGCTGCCTCTGGGGCCAACGTCCTGACTTTC	CASSVARPGAASGANVLTF
TRBV6-1	.	.	14	TRBJ1-4	TGTGCCAGCAGTGACGGACGGGGAGTTGAAAAACTGTTTTTT	CASSDGRGVEKLFF
TRBV19	.	TRBD2	14	TRBJ2-7	TGTGCCAGTACTCCACTAGCGGGAGACCACGAGCAGTACTTC	CASTPLAGDHEQYF
TRBV7-8	.	TRBD1	13	TRBJ2-7	TGTGCCAGCAGCTACGGGACAGGTAGCGAGCAGTACTTC	CASSYGTGSEQYF
TRBV9	.	.	14	TRBJ2-5	TGTGCCAGCAGCCCCTCCGGGACTTGGGAGACCCAGTACTTC	CASSPSGTWETQYF
TRBV5-6	few	.	17	TRBJ2-7	TGTGCCAGCAGCTTGCGTCAGGGCTCGGATGGGTCCTACGAGCAGTACTTC	CASSLRQGSDGSYEQYF
TRBV4-3	.	TRBD2	18	TRBJ2-6	TGCGCCAGCAGCCAAGCTGGGGAGGGCTCCTCTGGGGCCAACGTCCTGACTTTC	CASSQAGEGSSGANVLTF
TRBV6-1	.	TRBD2	15	TRBJ2-1	TGTGCCAGCAGTGATTGGGCGGGAGGAAACAATGAGCAGTTCTTC	CASSDWAGGNNEQFF
TRBV7-9	.	TRBD1	12	TRBJ2-7	TGTGCCAGCAGGGGACAGGTCTACGAGCAGTACTTC	CASRGQVYEQYF
TRBV6-6	.	.	15	TRBJ1-5	TGTGCCAGCAGTTACTGGGGGGAGAGCAATCAGCCCCAGCATTTT	CASSYWGESNQPQHF
TRBV6-6	.	.	11	TRBJ2-2	TGTGCCAGCAGTTCATCCGGGGAGCTGTTTTTT	CASSSSGELFF
TRBV19	once	.	15	TRBJ2-3	TGTGCCAGTAGTCCTGGGAGACGAAGCACAGATACGCAGTATTTT	CASSPGRRSTDTQYF
TRBV30	few	TRBD1	13	TRBJ2-5	TGTGCCTGGGGAACAGGGGACCAAGAGACCCAGTACTTC	CAWGTGDQETQYF
TRBV9	.	TRBD1	14	TRBJ1-2	TGTGCCAGCAGCCCCCAGGACAGGAGCTATGGCTACACCTTC	CASSPQDRSYGYTF
TRBV9	.	.	18	TRBJ1-3	TGTGCCAGCAGCGTAGATTCGGGGGGGACGGGCTCTGGAAACACCATATATTTT	CASSVDSGGTGSGNTIYF
TRBV28	.	TRBD1	17	TRBJ1-2	TGTGCCAGCAGTGAGCCCGGGACAGGGGGCGCCTGGTATGGCTACACCTTC	CASSEPGTGGAWYGYTF
TRBV4-1	.	TRBD1	15	TRBJ2-5	TGCGCCAGCAGCCAAGAGGGACAGTCCGGTGAGACCCAGTACTTC	CASSQEGQSGETQYF
TRBV4-2	.	TRBD1	17	TRBJ2-2	TGTGCCAGCAGCCAAGTGTCGGCCGGGACAGGTATCGGGGAGCTGTTTTTT	CASSQVSAGTGIGELFF
TRBV10-3	.	TRBD2	19	TRBJ2-3	TGTGCCATCAGTGAGACCCCCGGGACTAGCGGGAGGGCCGCAGATACGCAGTATTTT	CAISETPGTSGRAADTQYF
TRBV6-4	.	.	15	TRBJ2-3	TGTGCCAGCAGTGACGTGGCGGAGGGCACAGATACGCAGTATTTT	CASSDVAEGTDTQYF
TRBV6-4	.	.	15	TRBJ2-2	TGTGCCAGCAGTCAGGACCCCGGGAGCACCGGGGAGCTGTTTTTT	CASSQDPGSTGELFF
TRBV14	medium-sized	TRBD1	18	TRBJ1-4	TGTGCCAGCAGCCAAAGGACAGGGGAGGGAGGAACTAATGAAAAACTGTTTTTT	CASSQRTGEGGTNEKLFF
TRBV4-3	.	.	16	TRBJ2-1	TGCGCCAGCAGCCTCAAGATAGAGCTGGGGGGCAATGAGCAGTTCTTC	CASSLKIELGGNEQFF
TRBV7-2	.	.	14	TRBJ1-2	TGTGCCAGCAGCCCTATTGAGGCCCAGTATGGCTACACCTTC	CASSPIEAQYGYTF
TRBV7-2	.	.	19	TRBJ2-1	TGTGCCAGCAGCTTAACCCTAAATTTTCTGCGGGCCTCCTACAATGAGCAGTTCTTC	CASSLTLNFLRASYNEQFF
TRBV28	.	.	12	TRBJ2-1	TGTGCCAGCAGTTTCTCGGGTAATGAGCAGTTCTTC	CASSFSGNEQFF
TRBV9	.	TRBD2	14	TRBJ2-5	TGTGCCAGCAGCGTAGCTCTAGCGGGGGCCGCGCTGTACTTC	CASSVALAGAALYF